A single TCR beta chain is shown here with its context. Its target is not known. With 1 base removed from V and 5 bases from J, the gap between germline ends came to 11 bases. Germline-derived CDR1 and CDR2 are SGHAT and FQNNGV. This CDR3 spans 14 amino acids. The sample comes from a study of cytomegalovirus exposure and HLA in healthy donors. Study at large: Most genotyped donors, 65% to 90% of 398, had Caucasian-associated genetic ancestry.

The study ran its PCR with 60 Vbeta and 13 Jbeta primers. TCRdb's copy holds only in-frame clones and misses some; the assay was immunoSEQ multiplex PCR. Seen in this sample are about 79,000 clones; the ten most common clones hold around 4.4%. The study's findings and limits: The sole available immune exposure information was CMV serostatus. An Asian-associated ancestry cluster reportedly showed fewer N-insertions than the approximately 650-donor mean in a later analysis.

This TCR was recovered from a man aged 25 to 40 in good health and CMV-seronegative. Sequencing input: PBMCs. The rearrangement joins TRBV11-2 to TRBJ2-5; a weak D match, TRBD1 (6 bases). The CDR3 nucleotides are TGTGCCAGCAGCTTAGCAGGGGTGGGCGAGACCCAGTACTTC. The encoded protein is CASSLAGVGETQYF. Filled out from reference TRBV11-2 and TRBJ2-5, the complete variable domain reads EAGVAQSPRYKIIEKRQSVAFWCNPISGHATLYWYQQILGQGPKLLIQFQNNGVVDDSQLPKDRFSAERLKGVDSTLKIQPAKLEDSAVYLCASSLAGVGETQYFGPGTRLLVL.